This TCR beta chain came from a study of blood T cells in healthy people across ages. General study findings and limits: Naive T cell percentage showed a strong correlation with TCR beta diversity.

Using a J-beta primer mix together with a sample-barcoded 5' primer, a second PCR was run for about 6 to 11 cycles. TCRdb reprocessed the 5' RACE reads via MiXCR and lists one record per CDR3 protein. Of about 510,000 distinct CDR3 sequences listed, about 26% were seen once; the top ten hold approximately 3.6%. This CDR3 is 13 amino acids long. V was shortened by 6 bases and J by 1 base, with 9 bases between the two germline ends. Germline CDR1 and CDR2: MNHEY and SVGEGT. The sample holds a few counts of this clonotype. Its target is not known. These data also formed part of another study, on T cells of mothers and their children.

This TCR was sampled from a boy aged 2 to 9 in good health. The sample comprised blood. The chain joins TRBV6-2 or TRBV6-3 to TRBJ1-1; a weak D match, TRBD1 (5 bases). This CDR3 is CASSRDANTEAFF. CDR3 in DNA: TGTGCCAGCAGCAGGGATGCGAACACTGAAGCTTTCTTT.